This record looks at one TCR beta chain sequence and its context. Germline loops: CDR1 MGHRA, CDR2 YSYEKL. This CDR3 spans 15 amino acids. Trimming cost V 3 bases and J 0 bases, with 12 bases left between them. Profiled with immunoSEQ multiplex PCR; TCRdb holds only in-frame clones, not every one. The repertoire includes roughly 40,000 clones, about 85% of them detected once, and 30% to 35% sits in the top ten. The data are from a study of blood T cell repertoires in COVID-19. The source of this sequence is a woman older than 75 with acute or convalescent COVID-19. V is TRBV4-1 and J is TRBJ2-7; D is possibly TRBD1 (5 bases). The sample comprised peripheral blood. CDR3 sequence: CASSHRELRSYEQYF. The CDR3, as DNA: TGCGCCAGCAGCCACAGGGAATTACGCTCCTACGAGCAGTACTTC.